This is a list of T cell receptor beta chains from one sample in a study of T cell repertoires in cytomegalovirus infection. TCRdb reprocessed the reads with MiXCR, giving one entry per CDR3 protein. The sample holds about 340,000 distinct CDR3 sequences; 29% are singletons and the top ten take over 15%. Their cognate antigens are unknown. Sequenced here: cultured PBMCs, sampled from culture after CMV antigen stimulation. The receptors were sampled from a human donor in good health (CMV status not recorded). Some clones in this sample may be carry-over from other donors' samples. The CDR3 runs from the conserved cysteine through the conserved F or W. The D gene is left open where the match is weak. Clone size is stated in some rows and not others, as once, few, many or a class when expanded.

>TRBV5-1|TRBJ2-1|TRBD2|NA
TGCGCCAGCAGTCTTAGCGGGGTTAACCCCAATGAGCAGTTCTTC
CASSLSGVNPNEQFF
>TRBV29-1|TRBJ2-5|NA|NA
TGCAGCGCAGATTCCCGGGGGTCCCAAGAGACCCAGTACTTC
CSADSRGSQETQYF
>TRBV28|TRBJ2-1|TRBD2|NA
TGTGCCAGCACCACCTGGGGGGGAACAAATGAGCAGTTCTTC
CASTTWGGTNEQFF
>TRBV6-1|TRBJ2-3|NA|NA
TGTGCCACATCAGAGGATTGGGTTAATACGCAGTATTTT
CATSEDWVNTQYF
>TRBV10-3|TRBJ2-5|NA|NA
TGTGCCATCAGTGAGTTCCGCCAAGAGACCCAGTACTTC
CAISEFRQETQYF
>TRBV7-8|TRBJ1-5|NA|many
TGTGCCAGCAGCCCTACGGGGGAAGGTAACAATCAGCCCCAGCATTTT
CASSPTGEGNNQPQHF
>TRBV7-6|TRBJ2-1|NA|many
TGTGCCAGCAGCTTAGCCTCCGGGTTGCGTCGCGATGAGCAGTTCTTC
CASSLASGLRRDEQFF
>TRBV2|TRBJ1-6|NA|few
TGTGCCAGCAAGAGGGATACGAGCTCCTATAATTCACCCCTCCACTTT
CASKRDTSSYNSPLHF
>TRBV12-3/TRBV12-4|TRBJ1-3|TRBD1|many
TGTGCCAGCACCGAGACAGGGCTGGACACCATATATTTT
CASTETGLDTIYF
>TRBV7-2|TRBJ1-3|TRBD1|NA
TGTGCCAGCAGACCAGGACAGGACAGAAACACCATATATTTT
CASRPGQDRNTIYF
>TRBV7-6|TRBJ1-1|NA|few
TGTGCCAGCAGCTTAGCGGAGGTAGTGAACACTGAAGCTTTCTTT
CASSLAEVVNTEAFF
>TRBV11-2|TRBJ2-7|NA|NA
TGTGCCAGCAGCACCCGGACGGCCAGCTCCTACGAGCAGTACTTC
CASSTRTASSYEQYF
>TRBV20-1|TRBJ1-5|NA|NA
TGCAGTGCTAGAGTGACAGCTTATAGCAATCAGCCCCAGCATTTT
CSARVTAYSNQPQHF
>TRBV6-6|TRBJ1-2|NA|few
TGTGCCAGCGGCTTCTCCTTGGGCTACACCTTC
CASGFSLGYTF
>TRBV6-2/TRBV6-3|TRBJ2-3|TRBD2|few
TGTGCCAGCAGTTACTCGAGTCTAGCGGGAGGACGCACAGATACGCAGTATTTT
CASSYSSLAGGRTDTQYF
>TRBV12-3/TRBV12-4|TRBJ1-5|NA|many
TGTGCCAGCAGTTTTGTTGCAGGATATAGCAATCAGCCCCAGCATTTT
CASSFVAGYSNQPQHF
>TRBV6-1|TRBJ1-1|TRBD1|NA
TGTGCCAGCGACCCAGGACAGGACGGCGCTGGCACTGAAGCTTTCTTT
CASDPGQDGAGTEAFF
>TRBV10-2|TRBJ1-6|TRBD1|NA
TGCGCCAGCAGGGTTTCCAGTCCGGGACAGGGCATTTGGGATTCACCCCTCCACTTT
CASRVSSPGQGIWDSPLHF
>TRBV4-2|TRBJ2-2|TRBD2|few
TGTGCCAGCAGCCAAGGCCTAGCGGGGGGGCAAGGTGTCGGGGAGCTGTTTTTT
CASSQGLAGGQGVGELFF
>TRBV6-1|TRBJ1-1|TRBD1|NA
TGTGCCAGCAGTTCCTTTAGGACAGGGTCCACTGAAGCTTTCTTT
CASSSFRTGSTEAFF
>TRBV10-3|TRBJ1-2|NA|NA
TGTGCCATCAGTGGGATTCCCGACAGAATCCATGGCTACACCTTC
CAISGIPDRIHGYTF
>TRBV5-5|TRBJ1-2|NA|many
TGTGCCAGCAGCTTGGCGCCGTATAACTATGGCTACACCTTC
CASSLAPYNYGYTF
>TRBV7-3|TRBJ2-3|NA|NA
TGTGCCAGCAGCTTAATGGGGGGCACAGATACGCAGTATTTT
CASSLMGGTDTQYF
>TRBV3-1|TRBJ2-5|TRBD2|NA
TGTGCCAGCAGCCAAGAGGGACTAGCGGGCCAAGAGACCCAGTACTTC
CASSQEGLAGQETQYF
>TRBV3-1|TRBJ2-2|TRBD2|NA
TGTGCCAGCAGCCAAGTCACAGCGGGGGGGCGCACCGGGGAGCTGTTTTTT
CASSQVTAGGRTGELFF
>TRBV5-1|TRBJ1-1|NA|NA
TGCGCCAGCAGGGCCAGGAATGGGAACACTGAAGCTTTCTTT
CASRARNGNTEAFF
>TRBV6-2/TRBV6-3|TRBJ2-6|NA|few
TGTGCCAGCAGTTACGGTCGCTCTGGGGCCAACGTCCTGACTTTC
CASSYGRSGANVLTF
>TRBV12-3/TRBV12-4|TRBJ1-3|NA|few
TGTGCCAGCAGACTCGGGGCCTCTGGAAACACCATATATTTT
CASRLGASGNTIYF
>TRBV6-6|TRBJ2-7|TRBD1|NA
TGTGCCAGCAGTGATGAGGACAGGGGGATCGGCGAGCAGTACTTC
CASSDEDRGIGEQYF
>TRBV19|TRBJ1-5|NA|few
TGTGCCAGTAGCCCGGGACACGCCGCCGCCCAGCCCCAGCATTTT
CASSPGHAAAQPQHF
>TRBV5-4|TRBJ1-2|TRBD1|few
TGTGCCAGCAGTCGAGGGACAGACTATGGCTACACCTTC
CASSRGTDYGYTF
>TRBV12-3/TRBV12-4|TRBJ1-2|NA|NA
TGTGCCAGCAGTTTGGGGGATTGGGGCTTTGGGGGCTACACCTTC
CASSLGDWGFGGYTF
>TRBV12-5|TRBJ2-5|NA|few
TGTGCTAGTGGTTTGATAGAAGTAAGGGAGACCCAGTACTTC
CASGLIEVRETQYF
>TRBV7-2|TRBJ2-5|NA|few
TGTGCCAGCAGCTTAGAACTCCCGGGTTATGGGACCCAGTACTTC
CASSLELPGYGTQYF
>TRBV6-6|TRBJ2-3|NA|NA
TGTGCCAGCAGTTACTCGAACACAGATACGCAGTATTTT
CASSYSNTDTQYF
>TRBV4-1|TRBJ2-6|NA|NA
TGCGCCAGCAGCCTTCCCAGGGGGGGGCCGAGGGGGGCCAACGTCCTGACTTTC
CASSLPRGGPRGANVLTF
>TRBV18|TRBJ1-5|TRBD1|few
TGTGCCAGCTCACCCACGGACAGGGCTAGCAATCAGCCCCAGCATTTT
CASSPTDRASNQPQHF
>TRBV19|TRBJ2-2|NA|NA
TGTGCCAGTAGTATTGTGGGACCCAACACCGGGGAGCTGTTTTTT
CASSIVGPNTGELFF
>TRBV3-1|TRBJ2-3|NA|NA
TGTGCCAGCAGCCAACTGGTGGATACGCAGTATTTT
CASSQLVDTQYF
>TRBV7-2|TRBJ1-3|NA|NA
TGTGCCAGCTCTTCTACTGGGGGGGGCCCTCCCTCTGGAAACACCATATATTTT
CASSSTGGGPPSGNTIYF
>TRBV7-1|TRBJ1-1|NA|NA
TGTGCCAGCAGCCCCTCTTCCACTGAAGCTTTCTTT
CASSPSSTEAFF
>TRBV20-1|TRBJ1-6|NA|NA
TGCAGTGCTAGAGTTCGCGCCAGCTCCTATAATTCACCCCTCCACTTT
CSARVRASSYNSPLHF
>TRBV20-1|TRBJ2-4|NA|many
TGCAGTGCTAGAGATCGTAGTAGCGAGGGATTTCAGTACTTC
CSARDRSSEGFQYF
>TRBV12-3/TRBV12-4|TRBJ1-5|NA|NA
TGTGCCAGCAGTTGGACGGAAGAAAATCAGCCCCAGCATTTT
CASSWTEENQPQHF
>TRBV27|TRBJ2-7|NA|few
TGTGCCAGCAAACCCGGGCTAGCCGACTCCTACGAGCAGTACTTC
CASKPGLADSYEQYF
>TRBV9|TRBJ2-1|NA|once
TGTGCCAGCAGCGTAGCTGGTAGGATTGCCGATGAGCAGTTCTTC
CASSVAGRIADEQFF
>TRBV20-1|TRBJ1-5|NA|NA
TGCAGTGCTAGAGATCCCGGGGGTAGCAATCAGCCCCAGCATTTT
CSARDPGGSNQPQHF
>TRBV9|TRBJ2-1|NA|NA
TGTGCCAGCAGCCCCTCTTCATTTGGGCAGAACAATGAGCAGTTCTTC
CASSPSSFGQNNEQFF
>TRBV6-5|TRBJ1-6|NA|once
TGTGCCAGCAGTTACTTAGGGAATAATTCACCCCTCCACTTT
CASSYLGNNSPLHF
>TRBV27|TRBJ1-5|NA|NA
TGTGCCAGCTCCCATGGGCCCCAGCATTTT
CASSHGPQHF
>TRBV15|TRBJ1-2|TRBD1|NA
TGTGCCACCAGCAGCACCGAGGACAGGGATTCAATTAACTATGGCTACACCTTC
CATSSTEDRDSINYGYTF
>TRBV12-3/TRBV12-4|TRBJ2-3|TRBD2|few
TGTGCCAGCAGTTTAGAGGGGCGGGAGAACACAGATACGCAGTATTTT
CASSLEGRENTDTQYF
>TRBV2|TRBJ1-2|NA|NA
TGTGCCAGCACTCTACAGGGATATGGCTACACCTTC
CASTLQGYGYTF
>TRBV12-3/TRBV12-4|TRBJ1-6|TRBD1|few
TGTGCCAGCAGTTCCCGGACAGGGGGCTCGAACTCACCCCTCCACTTT
CASSSRTGGSNSPLHF
>TRBV5-1|TRBJ1-6|TRBD1|NA
TGCGCCAGCAGCATAACTTCACAGGGGAACTATAATTCACCCCTCCACTTT
CASSITSQGNYNSPLHF
>TRBV20-1|TRBJ2-7|TRBD1|NA
TGCAGTGCTAGCAGGGACAGCCCAACTCTAAGCTACGAGCAGTACTTC
CSASRDSPTLSYEQYF
>TRBV7-4|TRBJ1-6|NA|NA
TGTGCCAGCAGCTTTGGACCGAGTACCCTCCACTTT
CASSFGPSTLHF
>TRBV7-8|TRBJ2-3|TRBD2|NA
TGTGCCAGCAGCCTGACTTACGGGCAACTAGCGGGGGACACAGATACGCAGTATTTT
CASSLTYGQLAGDTDTQYF
>TRBV27|TRBJ2-3|TRBD2|NA
TGTGCCAGCAGTTCCCTTGGACTAGCGGGGCCCCCGGTTACGCAGTATTTT
CASSSLGLAGPPVTQYF
>TRBV27|TRBJ2-1|TRBD2|NA
TGTGCCAGCAGTAAACTAGCGGTGGGGAATGAGCAGTTCTTC
CASSKLAVGNEQFF